The clone carrying this T cell receptor (beta chain) was counted a few times. Its antigen remains unidentified. This entry is derived from a study of T cell repertoires in cytomegalovirus infection. General study findings and limits: There were HLA-C-restricted CMV-specific TCR beta clonotypes dominating the ex vivo response.

V lost 5 bases and J 4 bases, leaving 17 bases between the germline ends. This CDR3 is built from 15 residues. CDR1 MNHEY and CDR2 SMNVEV come from the germline V gene (reference sequence). TCRdb independently ran MiXCR on the reads; one entry per CDR3 protein. The data hold some 800,000 distinct CDR3 sequences, with under 35% observed a single time. This chain uses TRBV27 with TRBJ1-2; D possibly corresponds to TRBD1 (5 bases). The sample in question was cultured CD8+ T cells from PBMCs, obtained from culture after CMV antigen stimulation. The receptor was isolated from a human donor in good health (CMV status not recorded). Some clones in this sample may be carry-over from other donors' samples. CDR3 region: CASSPRQGASYGYTF. The CDR3 DNA reads as TGTGCCAGCAGTCCCCGCCAGGGAGCGAGCTATGGCTACACCTTC.